The present TCR beta chain was sequenced within a study of blood T cell repertoires in COVID-19. Overall study context: Specimens from acute and convalescent COVID-19 originated in the United States, Italy and Spain. From T cells, B-cell-depleted T cells, or PBMCs came the material, which was cDNA or gDNA.

This clone was seen once. V was pared by 3 bases and J by 8 bases, with 2 bases of the junction left unmatched. The germline V gene has CDR1 SGHRS and CDR2 YFSETQ. This CDR3 is built from 13 residues. How the authors handled the data: Cell counts per sample came from amplifying reference gene primers. Produced via immunoSEQ multiplex PCR; TCRdb's table is partial and in-frame only. That table supplies the V and J calls and clone size; D and trimming were determined from the DNA. The sample has 95,000 to 150,000 clones, approximately 91% seen once. This receptor was identified in a woman aged 80 or over with acute or convalescent COVID-19. The sequencing sample was made of peripheral blood. The J gene is TRBJ2-1, the V gene TRBV5-1; TRBD1 agrees at 10 bases. The DNA for the CDR3 is TGCGCCAGCAGCTCGACAGGGGGCTATGAGCAGTTCTTC. Translated: CASSSTGGYEQFF.